This T cell receptor beta chain was recovered during a study of identical twins. J was trimmed by 3 bases and V by 6 bases; bases with no gene match: 15. CDR3 size: 17 residues. Germline V gene data show CDR1 as MNHNS and CDR2 as SASEGT. One entry per CDR3 protein results from TCRdb running MiXCR on the 5' RACE reads. The table records approximately 1.8 million distinct CDR3 sequences, 25% to 35% of them present only once. The TCR was taken from a newborn girl in good health. Source material: cord blood. This rearrangement joins TRBV6-1 to TRBJ2-7; 9 bases map to TRBD1. CDR3 in DNA: TGTGCCAGCAGAAAACCGGGACAGGGACCTCTTGGCTACGAGCAGTACTTC. Its protein is CASRKPGQGPLGYEQYF.